The TCR beta chain described here comes from a study of cytomegalovirus exposure and HLA in healthy donors. Donors were ostensibly healthy at sampling, although undocumented immune exposures were probable. Primers: 60 Vbeta forward and 13 Jbeta reverse. Only in-frame clones appear in the TCRdb table, and some are missing; sequencing was by immunoSEQ multiplex PCR. The specimen's table records roughly 50,000 clones. The CDR3 loop spans 16 amino acids. Germline CDR1 is SGHTS and CDR2 is YDEGEE. The ends were cut back, 2 bases at V and 2 bases at J, with 13 bases in the middle. Study-level points and caveats: Most subjects' HLA-A and HLA-B alleles were reportedly predicted from TCR beta sequences. Likely technical artifact: a cluster of highly shared sequence variants. Under in vitro conditions, three CMV-associated chains were confirmed as specific for CMV antigens.

A word on this clone: Its matching antigen is unknown.

The chain joins TRBV5-8 to TRBJ2-2, with D possibly TRBD2 on 5 matching bases. The specimen was PBMCs. This clonotype was obtained from a woman aged 55-75 years in good health and CMV-seropositive. The CDR3 coding sequence is TGTGCCAGCAGCTTTCGGACGGGAACAAACACCGGGGAGCTGTTTTTT. As protein: CASSFRTGTNTGELFF.